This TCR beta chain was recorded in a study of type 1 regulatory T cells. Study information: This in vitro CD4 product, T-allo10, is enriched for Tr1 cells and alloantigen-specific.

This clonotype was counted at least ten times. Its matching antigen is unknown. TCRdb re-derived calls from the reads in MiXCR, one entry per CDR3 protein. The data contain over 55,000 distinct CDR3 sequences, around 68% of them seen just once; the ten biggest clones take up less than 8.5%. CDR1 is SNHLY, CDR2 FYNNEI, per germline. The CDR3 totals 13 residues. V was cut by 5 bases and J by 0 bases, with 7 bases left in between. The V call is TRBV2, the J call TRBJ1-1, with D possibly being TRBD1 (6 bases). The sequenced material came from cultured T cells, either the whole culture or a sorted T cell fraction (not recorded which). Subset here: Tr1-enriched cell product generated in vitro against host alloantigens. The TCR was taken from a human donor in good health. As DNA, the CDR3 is TGTGCCAGCAGTACAGGGCTGAACACTGAAGCTTTCTTT. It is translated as CASSTGLNTEAFF. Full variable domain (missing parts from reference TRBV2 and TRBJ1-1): EPEVTQTPSHQVTQMGQEVILRCVPISNHLYFYWYRQILGQKVEFLVSFYNNEISEKSEIFDDQFSVERPDGSNFTLKIRSTKLEDSAMYFCASSTGLNTEAFFGQGTRLTVV.